The 23 T cell receptor beta chains in this list originate from one sample, sequenced in a study of identical twins. A single record per CDR3 protein comes from TCRdb applying MiXCR to the 5' RACE reads. The table lists roughly 250,000 distinct CDR3 sequences, over 12% of them singletons. Material: memory (CD45RO+) T cells sorted from blood. The receptors stem from a woman in her late teens or twenties in good health.

The V gene is TRBV6-1, the J gene TRBJ2-2; no clear D. Trimming took off 6 bases at V and 6 bases at J, with 11 bases between the two ends. The CDR3 extends over 13 amino acids. Germline-derived CDR1 and CDR2 are MNHNS and SASEGT. CDR3 coding DNA: TGTGCCAGCAGATCTCTAGGCCCCGGGGAGCTGTTTTTT. Residues: CASRSLGPGELFF.

This clonotype appeared a few times. The V gene is TRBV7-9, the J gene TRBJ1-1; TRBD1 matches at 8 bases. Germline values: CDR1 SEHNR, CDR2 FQNEAQ (reference sequence). This CDR3 spans 15 amino acids. V shed 5 bases and J 5 bases; nucleotides not matched to a gene: 10. The CDR3 coding sequence is TGTGCCAGCAGCGCTTCACAGGGGGTAGGGACTGAAGCTTTCTTT. Protein sequence: CASSASQGVGTEAFF.

This chain's CDR3 is CASSFLTHQGSTQYF. CDR3 DNA: TGTGCCAGCAGCTTCCTCACCCACCAGGGCTCGACCCAGTACTTC. The gene calls are TRBV7-8 and TRBJ2-5; perhaps TRBD1 as D (5 bases). Trimming left V 3 bases short and J 7 bases short, with 18 bases between. Germline V gives CDR1 SGHVS, CDR2 FQNEAQ. This CDR3 is 15 amino acids long. Filled out from reference TRBV7-8 and TRBJ2-5, the complete variable domain reads GAGVSQSPRYKVAKRGQDVALRCDPISGHVSLFWYQQALGQGPEFLTYFQNEAQLDKSGLPSDRFFAERPEGSVSTLKIQRTQQEDSAVYLCASSFLTHQGSTQYFGPGTRLLVL.

This clonotype was recorded once. CDR3 region: CASSTMGGAGDTQYF. CDR3 coding DNA: TGTGCCAGCAGTACGATGGGGGGCGCCGGAGATACGCAGTATTTT. The chain carries TRBV6-1 and TRBJ2-3, with D possibly called TRBD1 or TRBD2 (6 bases each). The V end lost 5 bases, the J end lost 5 bases, and 17 bases lay between the germline ends. Germline lookup yields CDR1 MNHNS and CDR2 SASEGT. The CDR3 loop spans 15 amino acids.

This clonotype was counted between two and nine times. The junction departs from germline at one end; a sequencing error may be responsible. The chain's CDR3 is CASSLPGQGGSLLHF. The CDR3 region has the DNA TGTGCCAGCAGCCTACCGGGACAGGGCGGTTCACTCCTCCACTTT. This chain connects TRBV14 to TRBJ1-6, with 9 bases fitting TRBD1. The CDR3 is 15 residues long. Germline V gene data show CDR1 as SGHDN and CDR2 as FVKESK.

A few counts support this clonotype. V and J are TRBV7-6 and TRBJ2-1; weak D call: TRBD1 (5 bases). Trimming left V 1 base short and J 0 bases short, with 16 bases between. The CDR3 covers 18 residues. Germline V gives CDR1 SGHVS, CDR2 FNYEAQ. The CDR3 spells CASSLGGSFASSYNEQFF. CDR3 nucleotide sequence: TGTGCCAGCAGCTTAGGGGGCAGCTTTGCCAGCTCCTACAATGAGCAGTTCTTC. The variable domain in full, completed from reference TRBV7-6 and TRBJ2-1, reads GAGVSQSPRYKVTKRGQDVALRCDPISGHVSLYWYRQALGQGPEFLTYFNYEAQQDKSGLPNDRFSAERPEGSISTLTIQRTEQRDSAMYRCASSLGGSFASSYNEQFFGPGTRLTVL.

This clonotype was seen only a few times. V is TRBV5-1 and J is TRBJ2-3; D unresolved. Trimming took off 0 bases at V and 2 bases at J, with 10 bases between the two ends. Germline V lookup: CDR1 SGHRS, CDR2 YFSETQ. This CDR3 region has 15 residues. DNA for the CDR3: TGCGCCAGCAGCTTGGTAGGTGCAGTCACAGATACGCAGTATTTT. Amino acids: CASSLVGAVTDTQYF.

This clonotype was seen ten or more times. The rearrangement joins TRBV11-1 to TRBJ2-1; the match to TRBD2 covers 16 bases. The germline gives CDR1 SGHAT, CDR2 FQDESV (reference sequence). V lost 4 bases, J lost 0 bases, and 9 bases stayed unmatched. The CDR3 consists of 20 residues. The CDR3 loop is CASSWGRGLAGGISYNEQFF. Written as DNA, the CDR3 is TGTGCCAGCAGCTGGGGTCGGGGACTAGCGGGAGGGATCTCCTACAATGAGCAGTTCTTC.

This clonotype was seen only once. The chain joins TRBV18 to TRBJ2-5; the D call may be TRBD1 or TRBD2 (5 bases each). V lost 5 bases and J lost 5, with 15 bases in between. CDR1 is KGHSH, CDR2 LQKENI, per germline. The CDR3 is 14 amino acids. As DNA, the CDR3 is TGTGCCAGCTCAACACTCAGGGCGGGTGAGACCCAGTACTTC. Its translation: CASSTLRAGETQYF.

In regard to this clonotype: A read error may be the cause here, since a much bigger clone is one base away. The J gene is TRBJ2-1, the V gene TRBV11-2, with TRBD1 as a possible D gene (6 bases). V lost 3 bases and J lost 5, with 11 bases in between. CDR3 length equals 14 residues. The V gene's germline CDR1 is SGHAT and CDR2 FQNNGV. The CDR3 DNA sequence: TGTGCCAGCAGCTTGCGACAGGAAAACAATGAGCAGTTCTTC. Its protein product is CASSLRQENNEQFF.

V usage is TRBV11-3 and J usage is TRBJ1-1, with 8 bases aligning to TRBD1. CDR3 length: 14 residues. The germline CDR1 and CDR2 sequences are SGHNT and YENEEA. The V segment lost 6 bases and the J segment 11 bases; nucleotides outside the gene matches: 14. The CDR3 protein is CASSLPGQVVVAFF. CDR3 nucleotide sequence: TGTGCCAGCAGTTTACCGGGACAGGTCGTCGTTGCTTTCTTT.

The genes are TRBV14 and TRBJ2-1; D possibly corresponds to TRBD2 (6 bases). Germline-derived CDR1 and CDR2 are SGHDN and FVKESK. V lost 0 bases and J lost 7, with 16 bases in between. The CDR3 is made up of 16 amino acids. In DNA form, the CDR3 reads TGTGCCAGCAGCCAAGATTGGATAGGAGGGTGGAATGAGCAGTTCTTC. Protein product: CASSQDWIGGWNEQFF. The full variable domain, with the rest looked up from reference TRBV14 and TRBJ2-1, is EAGVTQFPSHSVIEKGQTVTLRCDPISGHDNLYWYRRVMGKEIKFLLHFVKESKQDESGMPNNRFLAERTGGTYSTLKVQPAELEDSGVYFCASSQDWIGGWNEQFFGPGTRLTVL.

This clonotype has more than one count but fewer than ten. This chain joins TRBV10-3 and TRBJ2-1, with D perhaps assigned TRBD1 or TRBD2 (5 bases each). The germline gives CDR1 ENHRY, CDR2 SYGVKD. The CDR3 is 13 residues long. Trimming pared 2 bases from V and 13 bases from J, leaving 15 bases between. In DNA, the CDR3 is TGTGCCATCAGTGAGGGGCTGATGGGGGTTCAGTTCTTC. It yields the protein CAISEGLMGVQFF.

This clonotype came up a few times. The V call is TRBV7-9, the J call TRBJ1-2, with no clear D. Germline V gene lookup returns CDR1 SEHNR and CDR2 FQNEAQ (reference sequence). Trimming took 11 bases from V and 0 from J, leaving 16 bases between them. This CDR3 comprises 14 residues. DNA of the CDR3: TGTGCCGGGTCCCGGCTTTTACCTAACTATGGCTACACCTTC. It yields the protein CAGSRLLPNYGYTF.

This clonotype was seen a few times. The rearrangement uses TRBV20-1 and TRBJ1-4; D might be TRBD1 (5 bases). In germline, CDR1 is DFQATT, CDR2 SNEGSKA (reference sequence). The CDR3 is 15 amino acids. With 2 bases removed from V and 7 bases from J, the gap between germline ends came to 17 bases. The chain's CDR3 is CSARSPQGSGEKLFF. CDR3 coding DNA: TGCAGTGCTAGAAGCCCCCAGGGTTCTGGTGAAAAACTGTTTTTT.

Remarks on this clonotype: At one of its ends the junction is not consistent with the germline gene, which may arise from a read error. The CDR3 DNA sequence: TGTGCCAGCAGTTACAGTACAGGGACAATCTCTAGGGCCAACGTCCTGACTTTC. Translation: CASSYSTGTISRANVLTF. The chain carries TRBV6-5 and TRBJ2-6; D may be TRBD1 (6 bases). The CDR3 consists of 18 residues. CDR1 is MNHEY and CDR2 is SVGAGI in the germline V gene.

The chain couples TRBV20-1 to TRBJ2-5; the D gene could be TRBD1 or TRBD2 (6 bases each). Germline CDR1 reads DFQATT; CDR2 reads SNEGSKA (reference sequence). This CDR3 contains 13 residues. The V end was cut by 6 bases, the J end by 4 bases, with 15 bases between. The CDR3 DNA reads TGCAGTGCCGTACACCGGGGGCCAGAGACCCAGTACTTC. This translates into CSAVHRGPETQYF.

This clonotype occurred a few times. The J gene is TRBJ2-3, the V gene TRBV4-2; D is possibly TRBD2 (6 bases). V was clipped by 0 bases and J by 0 bases, with 16 bases between them. The germline V gene has CDR1 LGHNA and CDR2 YNFKEQ. This CDR3 comprises 18 residues. In DNA, the CDR3 is TGTGCCAGCAGCCAAGAGCCTTCGGGAGCGCAGAGCACAGATACGCAGTATTTT. Translating gives CASSQEPSGAQSTDTQYF.

The chain has TRBV20-1 and TRBJ2-3, with TRBD2 as a possible D gene (6 bases). CDR3 length: 16 amino acids. CDR1 is DFQATT and CDR2 is SNEGSKA in the germline V gene (reference sequence). V shed 1 base and J shed 7 bases, with 21 bases lying between them. CDR3 loop: CSARVPSGLHFYTQYF. The DNA for the CDR3 is TGCAGTGCTAGAGTCCCTTCGGGACTCCATTTTTATACGCAGTATTTT.

This clonotype was counted between two and nine times. For the CDR3, the DNA is TGCGCCAGCAGCCCCGGACAGCCCCAAGAGACCCAGTACTTC. Encoded protein: CASSPGQPQETQYF. The chain carries TRBV5-1 and TRBJ2-5; the D gene is possibly TRBD1 (6 bases). This CDR3 has 14 residues. Germline CDR1 and CDR2: SGHRS and YFSETQ. With 4 bases removed from V and 1 base from J, the gap between germline ends came to 11 bases.

This clonotype was observed a handful of times. CDR3 amino acids: CSASRRGGHGANVLTF. The CDR3 DNA sequence: TGCAGTGCTAGTCGCAGGGGGGGGCATGGGGCCAACGTCCTGACTTTC. This chain joins TRBV20-1 and TRBJ2-6; D possibly matches TRBD1 or TRBD2 (7 bases each). V shed 3 bases and J shed 3 bases, with 15 bases lying between them. This CDR3 is 16 amino acids long. Germline V gene sequence: CDR1 DFQATT, CDR2 SNEGSKA (reference sequence).

The chain uses TRBV10-3 and TRBJ2-3; D remains unclear. From germline, CDR1 is ENHRY and CDR2 SYGVKD. V shed 5 bases and J shed 0 bases, with 9 bases lying between them. The CDR3 sequence is 14 residues long. The CDR3 DNA sequence: TGTGCCATCAGTCCCCCTGGAAGCACAGATACGCAGTATTTT. Translated, it gives CAISPPGSTDTQYF.

This clonotype was observed a handful of times. The J gene is TRBJ2-1, the V gene TRBV20-1, with 7 positions matching TRBD1. The CDR3 has 13 amino acids. The V gene end was trimmed by 6 bases and the J gene end by 5 bases; junction bases not matched to a gene: 7. Germline V gene sequence: CDR1 DFQATT, CDR2 SNEGSKA (reference sequence). The CDR3 nucleotides read TGCAGTGCCCAGGGGGACACGAACAATGAGCAGTTCTTC. Residues: CSAQGDTNNEQFF.